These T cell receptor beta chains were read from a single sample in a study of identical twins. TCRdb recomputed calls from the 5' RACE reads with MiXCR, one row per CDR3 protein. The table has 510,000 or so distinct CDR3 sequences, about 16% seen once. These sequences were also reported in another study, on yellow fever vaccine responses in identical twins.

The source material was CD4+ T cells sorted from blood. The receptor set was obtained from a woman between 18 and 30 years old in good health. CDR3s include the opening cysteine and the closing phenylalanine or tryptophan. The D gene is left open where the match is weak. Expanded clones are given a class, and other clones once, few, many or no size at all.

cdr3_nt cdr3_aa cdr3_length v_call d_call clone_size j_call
TGTGCCAGCAGCTTATTTACGGGAGTAAGGGAGACCCAGTACTTC CASSLFTGVRETQYF 15 TRBV7-6 NA many TRBJ2-5
TGTGCCAGCAGTCAAGGACAGGGTTCGGGCTACACCTTC CASSQGQGSGYTF 13 TRBV7-3 TRBD1 NA TRBJ1-2
TGTGCCAGCAGTTGGCGTTCTGGGGAGCTGTTTTTT CASSWRSGELFF 12 TRBV6-5 NA NA TRBJ2-2
TGTGCCACCAGCAGGATGATCGGGGAGCTGTTTTTT CATSRMIGELFF 12 TRBV15 NA NA TRBJ2-2
TGTGCCAGCAGTGATTCGGGGACAACTAATGAAAAACTGTTTTTT CASSDSGTTNEKLFF 15 TRBV25-1 NA NA TRBJ1-4
TGTGCCAGCAGTTTTCGGGGTGGTAATGAAAAACTGTTTTTT CASSFRGGNEKLFF 14 TRBV12-3/TRBV12-4 NA few TRBJ1-4
TGTGCCAGCAGCCCTATATTTCCGGCTAAATCCTACAATGAGCAGTTCTTC CASSPIFPAKSYNEQFF 17 TRBV28 NA NA TRBJ2-1
TGTGCCAGCAGGGAGTCTATTGGGGGCGATGGCTACACCTTC CASRESIGGDGYTF 14 TRBV28 NA few TRBJ1-2
TGCAGTGCTACAGGACTAGCGGGAGAATACGAGCAGTACTTC CSATGLAGEYEQYF 14 TRBV20-1 TRBD2 few TRBJ2-7
TGTGCCATCAGGCCGGGACTAGCGGGAACGGCAGATACGCAGTATTTT CAIRPGLAGTADTQYF 16 TRBV10-3 TRBD2 few TRBJ2-3
TGTGCCATCAACGGGGAGAACACCGGGGAGCTGTTTTTT CAINGENTGELFF 13 TRBV10-3 NA few TRBJ2-2
TGTGCCAGCAAAGTCGGAAATGTCTTGTACGAGCAGTACTTC CASKVGNVLYEQYF 14 TRBV6-1 NA NA TRBJ2-7
TGTGCCAGCATAAGCGGGAGGATCCAAGAGACCCAGTACTTC CASISGRIQETQYF 14 TRBV25-1 TRBD2 few TRBJ2-5
TGTGCCAGCAGTTTAAGGGCTTTTGGTACTGAAGCTTTCTTT CASSLRAFGTEAFF 14 TRBV12-3/TRBV12-4 NA many TRBJ1-1
TGTGCCAGCAGTCCTACAACGGTCTACGAGCAGTACTTC CASSPTTVYEQYF 13 TRBV28 NA few TRBJ2-7
TGCGCCAGCCAGAAAGGGACGGCAACCTACAATGAGCAGTTCTTC CASQKGTATYNEQFF 15 TRBV5-1 NA many TRBJ2-1
TGTGCCAGCAGTGACGGGAGATTACGGGAGACCCAGTACTTC CASSDGRLRETQYF 14 TRBV2 NA NA TRBJ2-5
TGTGCCAGCAGTGAAGGGACCCTCGGCACCGGGGAGCTGTTTTTT CASSEGTLGTGELFF 15 TRBV2 NA NA TRBJ2-2
NA CASSFAAGTGGRQPFF 16 TRBV12-3/TRBV12-4 NA few TRBJ2-1
TGTGCCAGCAGTGAAGGGCCAGTCTTATCCTACGAGCAGTACTTC CASSEGPVLSYEQYF 15 TRBV6-1 NA few TRBJ2-7
TGTGCCAGCAGTCCACCGGACAGGGTGAATCAGCCCCAGCATTTT CASSPPDRVNQPQHF 15 TRBV28 TRBD1 NA TRBJ1-5
TGTGCCAGCAGCCATGGGACGAAGAACTATGGCTACACCTTC CASSHGTKNYGYTF 14 TRBV3-1 NA NA TRBJ1-2
TGTGCCAGCAGCGTAGAAGGGGTTGGTGAAAAACTGTTTTTT CASSVEGVGEKLFF 14 TRBV9 NA NA TRBJ1-4
TGTGCCAGCAGTTTTTGGACCCGTGGCTACACCTTC CASSFWTRGYTF 12 TRBV12-3/TRBV12-4 NA many TRBJ1-2
TGTGCCAGCAGTGGTGGGGGAGTCGAGCAGTACTTC CASSGGGVEQYF 12 TRBV25-1 NA NA TRBJ2-7
TGCGCCAGCAGCTTGGTTGAAACAGGAAGGGAGACCCAGTACTTC CASSLVETGRETQYF 15 TRBV5-1 NA few TRBJ2-5
TGCGCCAGCAGCTTTGCCGGGTCCCTGAGCGGAAATGAGCAGTTCTTC CASSFAGSLSGNEQFF 16 TRBV5-1 NA few TRBJ2-1
TGTGCCAGCAGCACCGGCGACAGCTCAAGGGCCAACGTCCTGACTTTC CASSTGDSSRANVLTF 16 TRBV28 NA few TRBJ2-6
TGTGCCAGCAGCCTAGCGCTTAGAATCGGGTCCCACGAGCAGTACTTC CASSLALRIGSHEQYF 16 TRBV7-2 NA NA TRBJ2-7
TGTGCCATCAGTGATGGGGGAACTAGCGGAGAGACCCAGTACTTC CAISDGGTSGETQYF 15 TRBV10-3 TRBD2 few TRBJ2-5
TGTGCCAGCAGTTACAGGCCCCTAACCTACGAGCAGTACTTC CASSYRPLTYEQYF 14 TRBV6-5 NA few TRBJ2-7
TGTGCCAGCAGTTTAGTCACGGTCGCCTATGGCTACACCTTC CASSLVTVAYGYTF 14 TRBV28 NA few TRBJ1-2
TGTGCCAGCAGTTACCGCGGACAGAGTGATGAAAAACTGTTTTTT CASSYRGQSDEKLFF 15 TRBV6-5 NA NA TRBJ1-4
TGTGCCAGCAGCGCTGGGACTAGCGATAGGGAGACCCAGTACTTC CASSAGTSDRETQYF 15 TRBV9 TRBD2 NA TRBJ2-5
TGTGCCAGCAGTTCCCCTTCCCGTTGGAACGAGCAGTACTTC CASSSPSRWNEQYF 14 TRBV28 NA few TRBJ2-7
TGTGCCAGCAACACGGGTTACGAGCAGTACTTC CASNTGYEQYF 11 TRBV21-1 NA NA TRBJ2-7
TGTGCCAGCAGTCAATGGGACGGACCATATAGCAATCAGCCCCAGCATTTT CASSQWDGPYSNQPQHF 17 TRBV12-3/TRBV12-4 NA many TRBJ1-5
TGTGCCAGCACCGACCCGGAGGGGGAGCTGTTTTTT CASTDPEGELFF 12 TRBV7-9 NA few TRBJ2-2
TGTGCCAGCAGGCCCGGGACTAATCCGTACAATGAGCAGTTCTTC CASRPGTNPYNEQFF 15 TRBV28 TRBD2 few TRBJ2-1
TGTGCCAGCAGCTTTCGACTAGCCGGAACAGATACGCAGTATTTT CASSFRLAGTDTQYF 15 TRBV7-2 TRBD2 few TRBJ2-3
TGTGCCAGCACCTCAACGGGGGCCGCTGAAGCTTTCTTT CASTSTGAAEAFF 13 TRBV12-3/TRBV12-4 NA NA TRBJ1-1
TGCGCCAGCAGCCAAACCACCGGGACAGGTAACACTGAAGCTTTCTTT CASSQTTGTGNTEAFF 16 TRBV4-1 TRBD1 few TRBJ1-1
TGTGCCAGCAGCTCGCTACTAAGCGATGTCACCGGGGAGCTGTTTTTT CASSSLLSDVTGELFF 16 TRBV7-9 NA few TRBJ2-2
TGCAGTGCCCGCGACGGTTCCTCTGGAAACACCATATATTTT CSARDGSSGNTIYF 14 TRBV20-1 NA many TRBJ1-3
TGTGCCAGCAGCCCAAAGACAGAAGGAAACGGGGAGCTGTTTTTT CASSPKTEGNGELFF 15 TRBV7-9 NA NA TRBJ2-2
TGTGCCAGCAGCCTACAGGGCTCCCTCAATCAGCCCCAGCATTTT CASSLQGSLNQPQHF 15 TRBV12-3/TRBV12-4 NA many TRBJ1-5
TGCGCCAGCAGTGAGACTTCTGAGAGGTCACCCCTCCACTTT CASSETSERSPLHF 14 TRBV10-1 NA NA TRBJ1-6
TGTGCCAGCAGTAGTTTGAGACTAGGACAAGAGACCCAGTACTTC CASSSLRLGQETQYF 15 TRBV28 NA NA TRBJ2-5
TGTGCCAGCAGCGGGGACAGGGGTGCAGATACGCAGTATTTT CASSGDRGADTQYF 14 TRBV5-5 TRBD1 few TRBJ2-3
TGCAGTGCTAGACTCCCCAGGGACTACAAAACAGAGCAGTTCTTC CSARLPRDYKTEQFF 15 TRBV20-1 TRBD2 NA TRBJ2-1
TGCGCCAGCAGCTTGATTGACAATGAGCAGTTCTTC CASSLIDNEQFF 12 TRBV7-9 NA many TRBJ2-1
TGCGCCAGCAGCTCGGGGGGAGGAGGTCACGAGACCCAGTACTTC CASSSGGGGHETQYF 15 TRBV5-1 TRBD2 few TRBJ2-5
TGTGCCAGCAGCGTAACAGGGACGAACACCGGGGAGCTGTTTTTT CASSVTGTNTGELFF 15 TRBV9 NA NA TRBJ2-2
TGTGCCAGCAGCTTAGCGACTGGGTCCCGGTTCTTC CASSLATGSRFF 12 TRBV7-9 NA few TRBJ2-1